The entry below gives a single T cell receptor beta chain sequence along with its context. What it recognizes is unknown. The entry originates in a study of shared clonotypes between healthy human individuals. Several immunoSEQ plates held equal portions of the genomic DNA taken from each subset. The method was immunoSEQ multiplex PCR; TCRdb's version includes in-frame clones alone and lacks a portion of them. Among millions of clones listed, roughly 91% were seen once. V was shortened by 0 bases and J by 4 bases, with 9 bases between the two germline ends. Germline V CDR1 and CDR2: SGHAT, FQNNGV. The CDR3 has 14 residues. The study, taken as a whole, reports: When compared with the clonotypes that were shared by all four sorted-subset donors, the non-shared clonotypes turned out to have lower generation probabilities. What naive subsets generally showed was a larger estimated richness than memory subsets showed. Rarefaction analysis demonstrated incomplete sorted-subset sequencing notwithstanding large depth.

It was CD45RO-negative cells, positively selected for CCR7, that made up naive CD8 cells, with terminally differentiated effector memory CD45RA+ cells excluded. The receptor was isolated from a man aged 18 to 35 in good health. Some clones in this sample may be carry-over from other donors' samples. Specimen: naive CD8+ T cells from PBMCs. V usage is TRBV11-2 and J usage is TRBJ1-2; the D gene is possibly TRBD1 (5 bases). CDR3 sequence: CASSLEGRTYGYTF. The CDR3 DNA follows: TGTGCCAGCAGCTTAGAGGGGCGGACCTATGGCTACACCTTC.